The rows below give T cell receptor beta chains drawn from one sample of a study of post-analysis software for immune sequencing data. TCRdb itself ran the PCR reads through MiXCR, one entry per CDR3 protein. Of about 540,000 distinct CDR3 sequences listed, roughly 34% were seen once; the top ten hold 4.5% to 7.5%. The sequenced sample was blood. Source of these receptors: a girl between 2 and 17 years old with multiple sclerosis. Each CDR3 is given with its conserved first and last residue. D genes are given only for firm matches.

>TRBJ2-3|TRBV10-3|NA
CAIRQETDTQYF
>TRBJ1-2|TRBV20-1|TRBD1
CSAVGTGEGYTF
>TRBJ2-7|TRBV13|NA
CASSLEQAGEQYF
>TRBJ2-5|TRBV5-1|NA
CASSLEQGPAPQYF
>TRBJ2-1|TRBV6-4|NA
CASSSDSAFYNEQFF
>TRBJ2-7|TRBV3-1|TRBD1
CASSQTGTGTGGLYEQYF
>TRBJ2-6|TRBV7-2|NA
CASSLVPGSANVLTF
>TRBJ2-7|TRBV7-9|TRBD1
CASSSDRVDPYEQYF
>TRBJ2-1|TRBV3-1|NA
CASSHFRNEQFF
>TRBJ2-3|TRBV25-1|NA
CASSERDPPDTQYF
>TRBJ1-2|TRBV12-3/TRBV12-4|NA
CASNAPDGDYGYTF
>TRBJ2-1|TRBV4-1|TRBD2
CASSQDMGLAGVPSYNEQFF
>TRBJ2-3|TRBV27|NA
CASRGNVRDTQYF
>TRBJ1-5|TRBV12-3/TRBV12-4|TRBD1
CASSFLIRGSRRDQPQHF
>TRBJ2-7|TRBV7-3|NA
CASSLGFDGEQYF
>TRBJ1-4|TRBV25-1|NA
CASSESWAGELFF
>TRBJ1-2|TRBV28|NA
CASSPHNPSGYGYTF
>TRBJ2-5|TRBV5-1|NA
CASRSALETQYF
>TRBJ1-2|TRBV5-1|NA
CASSRTTAEQGYTF
>TRBJ1-2|TRBV10-3|NA
CAISGEGYGYTF
>TRBJ2-7|TRBV7-6|TRBD1
CASSPSARPGQAKVTGNEQYF
>TRBJ1-2|TRBV29-1|NA
CSVEDRGETYGYTF
>NA|TRBV7-6|TRBD1
CASSLLAGQGAKYEQYF
>TRBJ2-5|TRBV20-1|NA
CSPTEGYQEQYF
>TRBJ1-1|TRBV12-3/TRBV12-4|TRBD1
CASRRQGRLTEAFF
>TRBJ1-1|TRBV12-3/TRBV12-4|NA
CASSLGATNTEAFF
>TRBJ2-7|TRBV14|NA
CASNPFGNSYEQYF